The 5 T cell receptor beta chains below were found in one sample sequenced in a study of early T cells in non-severe SARS-CoV-2 infection. TCRdb reprocessed the 5' RACE reads with MiXCR, giving one entry per CDR3 protein. Counted here are some 87,000 distinct CDR3 sequences, roughly 15% occurring once; the ten biggest clones make up over 1.2%. Sequenced input: whole blood. These receptors all stem from an adult who was a healthcare worker with PCR-confirmed SARS-CoV-2 infection or an uninfected control (not recorded which).

The rearrangement joins TRBV15 to TRBJ2-2, with 12 positions matching TRBD1. CDR3 length equals 15 residues. Unmatched junction bases numbered 3, after V lost 4 bases and J lost 6 bases. Per germline, CDR1 LNHNV and CDR2 YYDKDF (reference sequence). The CDR3 sequence: CATSTGQGAAGELFF. The CDR3 DNA reads TGTGCCACCAGCACGGGACAGGGGGCGGCCGGGGAGCTGTTTTTT.

This clonotype was seen ten or more times. The rearrangement links TRBV14 to TRBJ1-4, with a possible D match to TRBD1 (5 bases). The V gene's germline CDR1 is SGHDN and CDR2 FVKESK. This CDR3 spans 18 amino acids. V dropped 0 bases and J dropped 0 bases, with 14 bases sitting between them. CDR3 sequence: CASSQDETAFATNEKLFF. The DNA for the CDR3 is TGTGCCAGCAGCCAAGATGAGACAGCCTTTGCAACTAATGAAAAACTGTTTTTT.

This clonotype was counted at least ten times. This rearrangement joins TRBV11-2 to TRBJ2-7; 12 nucleotides align to TRBD2. There are 15 residues in the CDR3. V trimming: 4 bases; J trimming: 6 bases; junction bases outside the gene matches: 7. Per the germline V gene, CDR1 is SGHAT and CDR2 is FQNNGV. This CDR3 reads CASSSWTSGAGEQYF. The CDR3 bases are TGTGCCAGCAGCTCATGGACTAGCGGGGCGGGCGAGCAGTACTTC.

The chain employs TRBV3-1 and TRBJ2-3, with 9 bases that match TRBD2. This CDR3 comprises 16 residues. Per germline, CDR1 LGHDT and CDR2 YNNKEL (reference sequence). With 3 bases clipped from V and 6 bases from J, the junction kept 10 bases outside the gene matches. CDR3 sequence: CASSQRGGPSSDTQYF. DNA of the CDR3: TGTGCCAGCAGCCAGCGGGGGGGCCCTTCATCCGATACGCAGTATTTT.

The sample holds many counts of this clonotype. The chain links TRBV9 to TRBJ1-4; D remains ambiguous. Per the germline V gene, CDR1 is SGDLS and CDR2 is YYNGEE. This CDR3 is 14 amino acids long. Trimming pared 0 bases from V and 8 bases from J, leaving 11 bases between. The CDR3 DNA is TGTGCCAGCAGCGTAGACGGTGGCACCGAAAAACTGTTTTTT. Translating gives CASSVDGGTEKLFF. Full variable domain (missing parts from reference TRBV9 and TRBJ1-4): DSGVTQTPKHLITATGQRVTLRCSPRSGDLSVYWYQQSLDQGLQFLIQYYNGEERAKGNILERFSAQQFPDLHSELNLSSLELGDSALYFCASSVDGGTEKLFFGSGTQLSVL.